The rows below give T cell receptor beta chains drawn from one sample of a study of blood T cell repertoires in COVID-19. The data were produced by immunoSEQ multiplex PCR, yet TCRdb's version contains in-frame clones alone and is incomplete. This sample has around 330,000 clones, with approximately 90% found just once. Material for sequencing was PBMCs or T cells enriched from blood (not recorded which). These receptors all stem from a woman aged 18-30 years who had recovered from COVID-19. CDR3s include the opening cysteine and the closing phenylalanine or tryptophan. Fields, in order: CDR3 length, J gene, clone size, V gene, D gene, CDR3 DNA, CDR3 protein. A D gene is named only where the DNA matches it firmly. Only part of the rows carry a size: once, few, many, or a class if the clone is expanded.

cdr3_length: 16
j_call: TRBJ2-1
clone_size: NA
v_call: TRBV27
d_call: TRBD2
cdr3_nt: TGTGCCAGCAGTCCCCTGGGGGGGATAGGGTACAATGAGCAGTTCTTC
cdr3_aa: CASSPLGGIGYNEQFF

cdr3_length: 13
j_call: TRBJ1-2
clone_size: once
v_call: TRBV28
d_call: NA
cdr3_nt: TGTGCCAGCAGTTCAACAGGGAACTATGGCTACACCTTC
cdr3_aa: CASSSTGNYGYTF

cdr3_length: 14
j_call: TRBJ2-1
clone_size: once
v_call: TRBV10-3
d_call: TRBD1
cdr3_nt: TGTGCCATCAACACAGGGGGGTCCTACAATGAGCAGTTCTTC
cdr3_aa: CAINTGGSYNEQFF

cdr3_length: 13
j_call: TRBJ2-1
clone_size: NA
v_call: TRBV19
d_call: NA
cdr3_nt: TGTGCCAGTAGTATTAGGGGCGTGGGTGAGCAGTTCTTC
cdr3_aa: CASSIRGVGEQFF

cdr3_length: 14
j_call: TRBJ2-7
clone_size: NA
v_call: TRBV19
d_call: NA
cdr3_nt: TGTGCCAGTAGTATGGCGGTCACTTACTACGAGCAGTACTTC
cdr3_aa: CASSMAVTYYEQYF

cdr3_length: 17
j_call: TRBJ2-3
clone_size: NA
v_call: TRBV4-3
d_call: TRBD2
cdr3_nt: TGCGCCAGCAGCCAAGATCTAATGCAGGGAGGGCCAGATACGCAGTATTTT
cdr3_aa: CASSQDLMQGGPDTQYF

cdr3_length: 16
j_call: TRBJ1-6
clone_size: NA
v_call: TRBV4-2
d_call: NA
cdr3_nt: TGTGCCAGCAGCCAAAGCGCGGCAGCCCGATATTCACCCCTCCACTTT
cdr3_aa: CASSQSAAARYSPLHF

cdr3_length: 15
j_call: TRBJ2-5
clone_size: NA
v_call: TRBV19
d_call: TRBD2
cdr3_nt: TGTGCCAGTAGTATAGGGGAGGGAGTAGCGGAGACCCAGTACTTC
cdr3_aa: CASSIGEGVAETQYF

cdr3_length: 14
j_call: TRBJ2-4
clone_size: NA
v_call: TRBV7-9
d_call: NA
cdr3_nt: TGTGCCAGCAGTTTTAGTGAAGCCAAAAACATTCAGTACTTC
cdr3_aa: CASSFSEAKNIQYF

cdr3_length: 15
j_call: TRBJ1-2
clone_size: NA
v_call: TRBV4-2
d_call: TRBD1
cdr3_nt: TGTGCCAGCAGCCAAGATCAGACAGGGCGGAGTGGCTACACCTTC
cdr3_aa: CASSQDQTGRSGYTF

cdr3_length: 15
j_call: TRBJ1-3
clone_size: NA
v_call: TRBV28
d_call: NA
cdr3_nt: TGTGCCAGCAGTTTAGAGGGCTTTTCCGGAAACACCATATATTTT
cdr3_aa: CASSLEGFSGNTIYF

cdr3_length: 15
j_call: TRBJ2-1
clone_size: NA
v_call: TRBV3-1/TRBV3-2
d_call: TRBD2
cdr3_nt: TGTGCCAGCAGCCAATCTAGCGGGACCTACAATGAGCAGTTCTTC
cdr3_aa: CASSQSSGTYNEQFF

cdr3_length: 14
j_call: TRBJ1-2
clone_size: NA
v_call: TRBV7-2
d_call: NA
cdr3_nt: TGTGCCAGCAGCTTAGACCGAGCGGACTATGGCTACACCTTC
cdr3_aa: CASSLDRADYGYTF

cdr3_length: 16
j_call: TRBJ2-7
clone_size: NA
v_call: TRBV7-9
d_call: TRBD2
cdr3_nt: TGTGCCAGCAGACCCCCCGGGACTAGCGGCTCCTACGAGCAGTACTTC
cdr3_aa: CASRPPGTSGSYEQYF

cdr3_length: 15
j_call: TRBJ2-2
clone_size: once
v_call: TRBV7-2
d_call: TRBD2
cdr3_nt: TGTGCCAGCAGCTTGGGACTAGCGGGAGACAGGGAGCTGTTTTTT
cdr3_aa: CASSLGLAGDRELFF

cdr3_length: 14
j_call: TRBJ2-1
clone_size: few
v_call: TRBV7-2
d_call: NA
cdr3_nt: TGTGCCAGCACCAAGACTAGTCTCTGGAATGAGCAGTTCTTC
cdr3_aa: CASTKTSLWNEQFF

cdr3_length: 15
j_call: TRBJ1-1
clone_size: NA
v_call: TRBV5-1
d_call: NA
cdr3_nt: TGCGCCAGCAGCTTGTCAGGGACACTGAACACTGAAGCTTTCTTT
cdr3_aa: CASSLSGTLNTEAFF

cdr3_length: 16
j_call: TRBJ1-5
clone_size: NA
v_call: TRBV4-2
d_call: NA
cdr3_nt: TGTGCCAGCAGCCAAGATTTCGCAGGCCCCTATCAGCCCCAGCATTTT
cdr3_aa: CASSQDFAGPYQPQHF

cdr3_length: 14
j_call: TRBJ2-1
clone_size: NA
v_call: TRBV3-1/TRBV3-2
d_call: TRBD2
cdr3_nt: TGTGCCAGCAGCCCCGGACTAGCGGGGTACGAGCAGTTCTTC
cdr3_aa: CASSPGLAGYEQFF

cdr3_length: 15
j_call: TRBJ1-5
clone_size: NA
v_call: TRBV5-1
d_call: NA
cdr3_nt: TGCGCCAGCAGCTTGGATTCAGGTCGAGATCAGCCCCAGCATTTT
cdr3_aa: CASSLDSGRDQPQHF

cdr3_length: 16
j_call: TRBJ2-7
clone_size: once
v_call: TRBV21-1
d_call: NA
cdr3_nt: TGTGCCAGCAGCAAATCCGGTCCGGGAGCCTCCTACGAGCAGTACTTC
cdr3_aa: CASSKSGPGASYEQYF

cdr3_length: 16
j_call: TRBJ2-7
clone_size: NA
v_call: TRBV2
d_call: TRBD1
cdr3_nt: TGTGCCAGCAGTGAAGCAGTCCTGGACAGGAGCTACGAGCAGTACTTC
cdr3_aa: CASSEAVLDRSYEQYF

cdr3_length: 14
j_call: TRBJ1-1
clone_size: NA
v_call: TRBV29-1
d_call: NA
cdr3_nt: TGCAGCGGCCAACCCGGGAGGCTGAACACTGAAGCTTTCTTT
cdr3_aa: CSGQPGRLNTEAFF

cdr3_length: 16
j_call: TRBJ1-1
clone_size: NA
v_call: TRBV3-1/TRBV3-2
d_call: NA
cdr3_nt: TGTGCCAGCAGCCAAGGGGGAACAGGGTTTGACACTGAAGCTTTCTTT
cdr3_aa: CASSQGGTGFDTEAFF

cdr3_length: 18
j_call: TRBJ1-3
clone_size: NA
v_call: TRBV4-1
d_call: TRBD1
cdr3_nt: TGCGCCAGCAGCCAAATACAAAACAGGGGCGGATTCGGAAACACCATATATTTT
cdr3_aa: CASSQIQNRGGFGNTIYF

cdr3_length: 15
j_call: TRBJ1-1
clone_size: NA
v_call: TRBV27
d_call: NA
cdr3_nt: TGTGCCAGCAGCCAAACAGGGACCTTGGGCACTGAAGCTTTCTTT
cdr3_aa: CASSQTGTLGTEAFF

cdr3_length: 14
j_call: TRBJ2-7
clone_size: NA
v_call: TRBV28
d_call: NA
cdr3_nt: TGTGCCAGCAGTTGGGCAGGGGTCTCCTACGAGCAGTACTTC
cdr3_aa: CASSWAGVSYEQYF

cdr3_length: 15
j_call: TRBJ1-5
clone_size: NA
v_call: TRBV27
d_call: TRBD1
cdr3_nt: TGTGCCAGCAGCAACAACCAGGGGGGCAATCAGCCCCAGCATTTT
cdr3_aa: CASSNNQGGNQPQHF

cdr3_length: 13
j_call: TRBJ2-1
clone_size: NA
v_call: TRBV10-3
d_call: TRBD1
cdr3_nt: TGTGCCATCAGCCGGGACAGATACAATGAGCAGTTCTTC
cdr3_aa: CAISRDRYNEQFF

cdr3_length: 14
j_call: TRBJ1-5
clone_size: NA
v_call: TRBV2
d_call: NA
cdr3_nt: TGTGCCAGCAGAGCCGACAGGTGGGATCAGCCCCAGCATTTT
cdr3_aa: CASRADRWDQPQHF

cdr3_length: 16
j_call: TRBJ2-3
clone_size: once
v_call: TRBV7-3
d_call: NA
cdr3_nt: TGTGCCAGCAGCTTAAACTCCGGACTTGACACAGATACGCAGTATTTT
cdr3_aa: CASSLNSGLDTDTQYF

cdr3_length: 12
j_call: TRBJ1-2
clone_size: NA
v_call: TRBV28
d_call: NA
cdr3_nt: TGTGCCAGCAGTTTGAGCGCGGCTGGCTACACCTTC
cdr3_aa: CASSLSAAGYTF

cdr3_length: 12
j_call: TRBJ1-1
clone_size: NA
v_call: TRBV13
d_call: NA
cdr3_nt: TGTGCCAGCAGCCCTGGGGAGGGTGAAGCTTTCTTT
cdr3_aa: CASSPGEGEAFF

cdr3_length: 15
j_call: TRBJ2-3
clone_size: NA
v_call: TRBV5-6
d_call: TRBD2
cdr3_nt: TGTGCCAGCAGCTTGTTAGCGGGGGGCCCAGGGACGCAGTATTTT
cdr3_aa: CASSLLAGGPGTQYF

cdr3_length: 16
j_call: TRBJ1-1
clone_size: NA
v_call: TRBV5-6
d_call: TRBD1
cdr3_nt: TGTGCCAGCAGCGAGAGGGACAGGGGGATCAACACTGAAGCTTTCTTT
cdr3_aa: CASSERDRGINTEAFF

cdr3_length: 15
j_call: TRBJ1-1
clone_size: NA
v_call: TRBV11-1
d_call: NA
cdr3_nt: TGTGCCAGCAGCCCTGACAGGCCTATGAACACTGAAGCTTTCTTT
cdr3_aa: CASSPDRPMNTEAFF

cdr3_length: 17
j_call: TRBJ2-4
clone_size: NA
v_call: TRBV11-2
d_call: TRBD2
cdr3_nt: TGTGCCAGCAGCCCGCGGGCTAGCGGTGTAGCCAAAAACATTCAGTACTTC
cdr3_aa: CASSPRASGVAKNIQYF

cdr3_length: 17
j_call: TRBJ1-5
clone_size: NA
v_call: TRBV28
d_call: NA
cdr3_nt: TGTGCCAGCAGCAACTCCTGGGACTTACATGGCAATCAGCCCCAGCATTTT
cdr3_aa: CASSNSWDLHGNQPQHF

cdr3_length: 11
j_call: TRBJ1-1
clone_size: NA
v_call: TRBV7-9
d_call: NA
cdr3_nt: TGTGCCAGCAGCACCGATAGCCGAGCTTTCTTT
cdr3_aa: CASSTDSRAFF

cdr3_length: 15
j_call: TRBJ1-4
clone_size: NA
v_call: TRBV19
d_call: TRBD1
cdr3_nt: TGTGCCAGTACCACTCCGGGACAGCTCAATGAAAAACTGTTTTTT
cdr3_aa: CASTTPGQLNEKLFF

cdr3_length: 16
j_call: TRBJ1-5
clone_size: NA
v_call: TRBV6-5
d_call: TRBD1
cdr3_nt: TGTGCCAGCAGTTACATGACAGGGGGAGGCAATCAGCCCCAGCATTTT
cdr3_aa: CASSYMTGGGNQPQHF

cdr3_length: 14
j_call: TRBJ1-2
clone_size: few
v_call: TRBV28
d_call: TRBD1
cdr3_nt: TGTGCCAGCAGTCCTACAGGGGGACATTATGGCTACACCTTC
cdr3_aa: CASSPTGGHYGYTF

cdr3_length: 16
j_call: TRBJ1-2
clone_size: NA
v_call: TRBV10-3
d_call: TRBD1
cdr3_nt: TGTGCCATCAGTGAGTCGATTCCGGGACAGGGGTTTGGCTACACCTTC
cdr3_aa: CAISESIPGQGFGYTF